The 23 T cell receptor beta chains reported below all come from one sample, sequenced in a study of blood T cell repertoires in COVID-19. TCRdb keeps only in-frame clones here, not all; method: immunoSEQ multiplex PCR. The sample lists some 150,000 clones, roughly 84% occurring once. Material for sequencing was peripheral blood. The receptors stem from a human donor in a cohort sampled during active COVID-19.

This chain connects TRBV3-1 (or the pseudogene TRBV3-2) to TRBJ2-7; 10 nucleotides align to TRBD1. Germline V gene lookup returns CDR1 LGHDT and CDR2 YNNKEL (reference sequence). The CDR3 extends over 14 amino acids. J lost 7 bases, V lost 0 bases, and 3 bases had no gene match. CDR3 in amino acids: CASSQEGTGEEQYV. As DNA, the CDR3 is TGTGCCAGCAGCCAAGAGGGGACAGGGGAGGAGCAGTACGTC.

The chain has TRBV6-6 and TRBJ2-5, with D possibly being TRBD2 (6 bases). Trimming took off 4 bases at V and 2 bases at J, with 17 bases between the two ends. CDR1 is MNHNY and CDR2 is SVGAGI in the germline V gene (reference sequence). The CDR3 length is 16 residues. The CDR3 reads CASSSLGLPWQETQYF. For the CDR3, the DNA is TGTGCCAGCAGTTCCCTCGGACTACCCTGGCAAGAGACCCAGTACTTC.

At least ten counts were recorded for this clone. The chain combines TRBV5-6 with TRBJ1-4, with unresolved D. The CDR3 consists of 12 residues. Trimming shortened V by 0 bases and J by 12 bases, and 9 bases separated the two germline ends. CDR1 and CDR2 (germline): SGHDT, YYEEEE. CDR3 nucleotides: TGTGCCAGCAGCTTGGATCGTTCGGAACTGTTTTTT. It translates to CASSLDRSELFF.

This clone appeared a single time. The J gene is TRBJ1-2, the V gene TRBV4-2; TRBD1 agrees at 11 bases. CDR1 LGHNA and CDR2 YNFKEQ come from the germline V gene. This CDR3 contains 16 residues. After removal of 0 bases from V and 7 bases from J, the junction contained 7 bases not matched to a gene. In DNA, the CDR3 is TGTGCCAGCAGCCAAGATGGACAGGGGGCAGAACGTGGCTACACCTTC. The encoded protein is CASSQDGQGAERGYTF.

V is TRBV11-2 and J is TRBJ2-5; 7 nucleotides agree with TRBD2. CDR3 length: 15 residues. Germline V gene sequence: CDR1 SGHAT, CDR2 FQNNGV. V lost 8 bases and J lost 4; bases outside the gene matches: 13. CDR3 DNA: TGTGCCAGCCGCTCCCCAGGGAGGGTTGGAGAGACCCAGTACTTC. This translates into CASRSPGRVGETQYF.

A note on this clone: One junction end disagrees with the germline gene, perhaps due to a read error. The genes are TRBV7-7 and TRBJ2-2; D possibly uses TRBD1 or TRBD2 (5 bases each). The CDR3 has 16 residues. Per germline, CDR1 SSHAT and CDR2 FNYEAQ (reference sequence). The CDR3 nucleotides read TGTGCTAGCAGCTTAGGGGCCGGACGGGGCACCGGGGAGCTGTTTTTT. Encoded protein: CASSLGAGRGTGELFF.

The chain uses TRBV28 and TRBJ2-3, with 9 bases matching TRBD2. Germline assignment: CDR1 MDHEN and CDR2 SYDVKM. CDR3 length: 11 amino acids. The CDR3 region has the DNA TGTGGTGCGGGAGGGACAGATACGCAGTATTTT. Amino acids: CGAGGTDTQYF.

The J gene is TRBJ1-4, the V gene TRBV19; D ambiguous. The CDR3 contains 20 residues. Germline V lookup: CDR1 LNHDA, CDR2 SQIVND (reference sequence). The V and J ends lost 2 bases and 3 bases respectively, with 25 bases between them. CDR3 sequence (DNA): TGTGCCAGTAGTATACAGTTCGTCGTGCTCGAGGACTTGGCTAATGAAAAACTGTTTTTT. Its protein is CASSIQFVVLEDLANEKLFF.

The V and J genes are TRBV5-6 and TRBJ2-3, with TRBD2 as a possible D gene (6 bases). V shed 0 bases and J shed 6 bases, with 17 bases lying between them. In germline, CDR1 is SGHDT, CDR2 YYEEEE. This CDR3 has 16 amino acids. CDR3 loop: CASSLEERAPVDTQYF. DNA of the CDR3: TGTGCCAGCAGCTTGGAGGAGCGGGCCCCCGTGGATACGCAGTATTTT.

V is TRBV19 and J is TRBJ2-5; TRBD2 matches 8 bases. Trimming at V came to 6 bases and at J to 4 bases, leaving 4 bases not matched to a gene. The CDR3 loop spans 13 amino acids. From germline, CDR1 is LNHDA and CDR2 SQIVND (reference sequence). CDR3 region: CASRGGGRETQYF. The CDR3 nucleotides read TGTGCCAGTAGAGGCGGGGGGCGAGAGACCCAGTACTTC.

This clone was counted between two and nine times. The chain employs TRBV7-9 and TRBJ1-5, with a weak D call TRBD1 (6 bases). With 3 bases removed from V and 6 bases from J, the gap between germline ends came to 15 bases. The CDR3 has 15 residues. CDR1 is SEHNR and CDR2 is FQNEAQ in the germline V gene (reference sequence). The chain's CDR3 is CASSLGGQGLQPQHF. CDR3 DNA sequence: TGTGCCAGCAGCTTGGGGGGGCAGGGACTTCAGCCCCAGCATTTT.

This clone was observed once. The chain combines TRBV30 with TRBJ2-7; 13 nucleotides align to TRBD2. V lost 6 bases, J lost 5 bases, and 10 bases stayed unmatched. This CDR3 is built from 15 residues. Germline CDR1 GTSNPN, CDR2 SVGIG (reference sequence). CDR3 sequence reads: CACHKLAGGQDEQYF. CDR3 coding DNA: TGTGCCTGCCATAAACTAGCGGGGGGGCAGGACGAGCAGTACTTC.

V is TRBV6-4 and J is TRBJ1-5, with 8 positions matching TRBD1. The CDR3 covers 13 residues. V gave up 6 bases and J gave up 7 bases; unmatched junction bases: 5. The germline CDR1 and CDR2 sequences are MRHNA and SNTAGT. The CDR3: CASSQGAEQPQHF. The CDR3 region has the DNA TGTGCCAGCAGCCAGGGGGCCGAGCAGCCCCAGCATTTT.

The chain joins TRBV25-1 to TRBJ2-5; D may be TRBD2 (5 bases). V was clipped by 6 bases and J by 0 bases, with 17 bases between them. Germline values: CDR1 MGHDK, CDR2 SYGVNS. The length of the CDR3 is 16 residues. The CDR3 coding sequence is TGTGCCAGCAGAGTTTTTACTAGAGAGTACCAAGAGACCCAGTACTTC. Protein product: CASRVFTREYQETQYF.

The DNA of the CDR3 is TGTGCCTGCCCAGGGGACCTCTATGGCTACACCTTC. It translates to CACPGDLYGYTF. V gene TRBV30 combines with J gene TRBJ1-2; TRBD1 might be the D (6 bases). V lost 6 bases to trimming and J lost 4 bases, with 12 bases between them. This CDR3 contains 12 residues. Germline V gene lookup returns CDR1 GTSNPN and CDR2 SVGIG (reference sequence).

This chain uses TRBV25-1 with TRBJ1-6; D is uncertain. V was cut by 1 base and J by 5 bases, with 3 bases left in between. The CDR3 has 13 residues. Per the germline V gene, CDR1 is MGHDK and CDR2 is SYGVNS. CDR3 DNA: TGTGCCAGCAGTGAATGGCATAATTCACCCCTCCACTTT. Its translation is CASSEWHNSPLHF.

This clone was observed once. This chain connects TRBV21-1 to TRBJ1-1. TRBV21-1 is noted as a pseudogene. CDR3 length: 16 residues. The chain's CDR3 is CASSKADFLGWTEAFF. The DNA for the CDR3 is TGTGCCAGCAGCAAAGCCGACTTCCTTGGGTGGACTGAAGCTTTCTTT.

V usage is TRBV29-1 and J usage is TRBJ1-1, with 8 bases that match TRBD1. This CDR3 has 13 residues. V lost 6 bases to trimming and J lost 6 bases; unmatched junction nucleotides: 9. CDR1 is SQVTM, CDR2 ANQGSEA, per germline. The CDR3 spells CSVQEDREAEAFF. The CDR3 DNA follows: TGCAGCGTCCAAGAGGACAGGGAGGCTGAAGCTTTCTTT.

This clone was observed a few times. The chain uses TRBV6-2 or TRBV6-3 and TRBJ2-5; TRBD2 matches 8 bases. V lost 4 bases to trimming and J lost 4 bases; unmatched junction nucleotides: 8. The CDR3 covers 15 residues. The germline CDR1 and CDR2 sequences are MNHEY and SVGEGT. CDR3 loop: CASSFRAGAGETQYF. The DNA of the CDR3 is TGTGCCAGCAGTTTTCGAGCGGGAGCGGGAGAGACCCAGTACTTC.

V usage is TRBV5-1 and J usage is TRBJ1-1; 9 bases are a match to TRBD1. J lost 1 base, V lost 2 bases, and 3 bases had no gene match. The CDR3 runs 15 residues. Per germline, CDR1 SGHRS and CDR2 YFSETQ. As DNA, the CDR3 is TGCGCCAGCAGCTTACAGGGGGCTGGGAACACTGAAGCTTTCTTT. As protein: CASSLQGAGNTEAFF.

J is TRBJ2-4 and V is TRBV6-5, with a tentative D call TRBD2 (5 bases). The CDR3 has 13 residues. Germline V gene sequence: CDR1 MNHEY, CDR2 SVGAGI. Trimming took 5 bases from V and 6 from J, leaving 11 bases between them. The CDR3 DNA sequence: TGTGCCAGCAGTCCTAGCTCCGGAAACATTCAGTACTTC. Translation gives CASSPSSGNIQYF.

The V gene is TRBV15, the J gene TRBJ1-1, with 12 nucleotides matching TRBD1. There are 16 residues in the CDR3. CDR1 is LNHNV, CDR2 YYDKDF, per germline (reference sequence). V gave up 0 bases and J gave up 7 bases; unmatched junction bases: 6. In DNA, the CDR3 is TGTGCCACCAGCAGAGATCTCGGGACAGGGGGCAGTGAAGCTTTCTTT. It translates to CATSRDLGTGGSEAFF.

The V call is TRBV5-1, the J call TRBJ2-4, with 8 bases fitting TRBD2. V lost 3 bases, J lost 5 bases, and 1 base stayed unmatched. CDR3 size: 13 residues. Germline-derived CDR1 and CDR2 are SGHRS and YFSETQ. CDR3 amino acids: CASSSGGENIQYF. In DNA form, the CDR3 reads TGCGCCAGCAGCTCCGGGGGGGAAAACATTCAGTACTTC.